This T cell receptor (beta chain) is drawn from a study of T cell changes during pregnancy in multiple sclerosis. This CDR3 contains 13 residues. With V trimmed by 0 bases and J by 13 bases, 5 bases remained unmatched. Germline CDR1 and CDR2: MNHNS and SASEGT. Profiled with immunoSEQ multiplex PCR; TCRdb holds only in-frame clones, not every one. The sample includes around 50,000 clones, about 93% seen only once; the top ten take 0.5%. The V gene is TRBV6-1, the J gene TRBJ1-4, with 7 bases that match TRBD1. The sample was CD4+ T cells from peripheral blood mononuclear cells, taken in the third trimester of pregnancy. The receptor comes from a female donor with multiple sclerosis, enrolled in a pregnancy study. DNA for the CDR3: TGTGCCAGCAGTGAAGCGCGGAGGGGGCGACTGTTTTTT. It is translated as CASSEARRGRLFF.